The 17 T cell receptor beta chains below come from one sample, sequenced in a study of T cells in Graves' hyperthyroidism and ophthalmopathy. TCR beta CDR3 regions were amplified from RNA transcripts. First-round RT-PCR of the TCR CDR3 relied on the HTBI primer set. TCRdb re-called the multiplex PCR reads through MiXCR, storing one row per CDR3 protein. The sample has around 690,000 distinct CDR3 sequences, around a sixth seen once. Sequenced: blood. The receptors originated from a man between 50 and 59 years old with Graves' hyperthyroidism.

This clonotype was counted many times. The CDR3 DNA reads as TGTGCCAGTCTGGGGTACTGGGACACTGAAGCTTTCTTT. Its protein is CASLGYWDTEAFF. V gene TRBV28 combines with J gene TRBJ1-1, with D hard to call. The CDR3 length is 13 residues. Germline CDR1 and CDR2: MDHEN and SYDVKM. Trimming removed 9 bases at V and 3 bases at J, with 14 bases between.

This clonotype was observed at least ten times. The chain uses TRBV11-2 and TRBJ1-4; no firm D call. This CDR3 has 13 amino acids. From germline, CDR1 is SGHAT and CDR2 FQNNGV. Trimming removed 1 base from V and 4 bases from J, with 4 bases in between. The CDR3 is CASSLVGNEKLFF. The CDR3 DNA reads TGTGCCAGCAGCTTAGTGGGTAATGAAAAACTGTTTTTT.

This clonotype was seen a handful of times. The chain employs TRBV4-1 and TRBJ2-7, with a weak D call TRBD1 (6 bases). With 0 bases removed from V and 3 bases from J, the gap between germline ends came to 9 bases. This CDR3 has 14 amino acids. Germline CDR1 and CDR2: MGHRA and YSYEKL. Here the CDR3 reads CASSQDGGNYEQYF. CDR3 bases: TGCGCCAGCAGCCAAGATGGGGGCAACTACGAGCAGTACTTC.

This clonotype was observed many times. The chain carries TRBV3-1 and TRBJ2-3, with 12 bases matching TRBD2. This CDR3 has 16 residues. Germline V lookup: CDR1 LGHDT, CDR2 YNNKEL (reference sequence). Losses at the gene ends were 5 bases for V and 4 bases for J; bases not matched to a gene: 7. In DNA, the CDR3 is TGTGCCAGCAGCTATCAACTAGCGGGAGGAGCAGATACGCAGTATTTT. Translated: CASSYQLAGGADTQYF.

In this sample, this clonotype turned up a few times. The chain has TRBV9 and TRBJ1-6; D ambiguous. Germline V gene lookup returns CDR1 SGDLS and CDR2 YYNGEE. With 0 bases removed from V and 7 bases from J, the gap between germline ends came to 5 bases. This CDR3 region has 13 residues. The CDR3 DNA sequence: TGTGCCAGCAGCGTAGGAATGAATTCACCCCTCCACTTT. Its protein product is CASSVGMNSPLHF.

A few counts support this clonotype. The V gene is TRBV6-1, the J gene TRBJ1-1; TRBD1 matches at 9 bases. In germline, CDR1 is MNHNS, CDR2 SASEGT. This CDR3 comprises 14 residues. The junction had 5 bases not matched to a gene; V was cut back by 6 bases and J by 3 bases. The CDR3 DNA follows: TGTGCCAGCAGACTTAACAGGGGGCACACTGAAGCTTTCTTT. It encodes CASRLNRGHTEAFF.

The genes are TRBV20-1 and TRBJ1-1; 7 nucleotides line up with TRBD1. CDR3 length equals 12 residues. The trim removed 6 bases at V and 8 bases at J, leaving 9 bases unmatched. Germline values: CDR1 DFQATT, CDR2 SNEGSKA (reference sequence). CDR3 region: CSARRGQTEAFF. CDR3 nucleotides: TGCAGTGCGCGACGGGGACAGACAGAAGCTTTCTTT.

This clonotype was detected ten times or more. The gene calls are TRBV27 and TRBJ2-7; 12 nucleotides match TRBD2. The CDR3 is made up of 14 amino acids. Unmatched junction bases numbered 6, after V lost 5 bases and J lost 7 bases. Germline-derived CDR1 and CDR2 are MNHEY and SMNVEV (reference sequence). The CDR3 DNA is TGTGCCAGCAGTGAACTAGCGGGAGGAGGGGAGCAGTACTTC. Its translation is CASSELAGGGEQYF.

This clonotype was recorded many times. The J gene is TRBJ2-7, the V gene TRBV3-1, with D uncertain. The germline V and J ends were trimmed by 3 bases and 4 bases, with 19 bases remaining between them. The CDR3 contains 16 residues. Germline assignment: CDR1 LGHDT and CDR2 YNNKEL (reference sequence). CDR3 residues: CASSHGIQTRSYEQYF. The CDR3 DNA sequence: TGTGCCAGCAGCCACGGTATCCAGACTCGTTCATACGAGCAGTACTTC.

There are many counts of this clonotype. The chain links TRBV19 to TRBJ2-5, with no clear D. Germline V CDR1 and CDR2: LNHDA, SQIVND (reference sequence). Trimming left V 3 bases short and J 7 bases short, with 15 bases between. The CDR3 covers 14 residues. CDR3 loop: CASSINSVRGTQYF. The CDR3 DNA reads as TGTGCCAGTAGTATTAACAGCGTCCGAGGGACCCAGTACTTC.

The chain couples TRBV4-3 to TRBJ2-7; 7 positions agree with TRBD2. With 4 bases clipped from V and 5 bases from J, the junction kept 8 bases outside the gene matches. Germline V lookup: CDR1 LGHNA, CDR2 YSLEER. The CDR3 totals 14 residues. CDR3 nucleotide sequence: TGCGCCAGCAGCCGGATACTAGCGAGCGACGAGCAGTACTTC. As protein: CASSRILASDEQYF.

In regard to this clonotype: A much larger clone differs by one base, so this may be a read error. The genes are TRBV30 and TRBJ2-1, with D possibly being TRBD2 (6 bases). The germline V and J ends were trimmed by 4 bases and 9 bases, with 16 bases remaining between them. Germline assignment: CDR1 GTSNPN and CDR2 SVGIG (reference sequence). The CDR3 is 13 residues long. CDR3 sequence: CAWIGTPCGEQFF. The CDR3 coding sequence is TGTGCCTGGATTGGGACTCCATGTGGTGAGCAGTTCTTC.

This clonotype was detected many times. This rearrangement joins TRBV9 to TRBJ1-5; a possible D gene is TRBD1 (5 bases). CDR1 and CDR2 (germline): SGDLS, YYNGEE. Trimming took 0 bases from V and 2 from J, leaving 6 bases between them. CDR3 length: 14 residues. The CDR3 region has the DNA TGTGCCAGCAGCGTAGCGGGGGGCAATCAGCCCCAGCATTTT. This gives the protein CASSVAGGNQPQHF.

This clonotype came up many times. The chain has TRBV2 and TRBJ2-7, with D possibly being TRBD1 or TRBD2 (5 bases each). The germline gives CDR1 SNHLY, CDR2 FYNNEI. This CDR3 has 14 amino acids. Trimming removed 6 bases from V and 6 bases from J, with 18 bases in between. CDR3 nucleotides: TGTGCCAGCAGAGCCCCGGGACGATTACTCGAGCAGTACTTC. Amino acids: CASRAPGRLLEQYF.

Turning to this clonotype: A read error may be the cause here, since a much bigger clone is one base away. This chain joins TRBV12-3 or TRBV12-4 and TRBJ2-6; 7 bases fit TRBD1. CDR3 length: 15 amino acids. The J segment lost 5 bases and the V segment lost 7 bases, leaving 8 bases of the junction unmatched. DNA of the CDR3: TGTGCCAGCACAGCCACAGGGGCCAGGGCCAACGTCCTGACTTTC. This translates into CASTATGARANVLTF.

The chain is built from TRBV5-1 and TRBJ2-1; 11 nucleotides align to TRBD2. The trim removed 4 bases at V and 5 bases at J, leaving 8 bases unmatched. This CDR3 is built from 16 residues. The V gene's germline CDR1 is SGHRS and CDR2 YFSETQ. CDR3 in DNA: TGCGCCAGCAGCCCTCCGGGACTAGCGGATGACAATGAGCAGTTCTTC. It yields the protein CASSPPGLADDNEQFF.

This clonotype was seen at least ten times. The chain is built from TRBV3-1 and TRBJ2-7; TRBD1 matches at 8 bases. In germline, CDR1 is LGHDT, CDR2 YNNKEL (reference sequence). The length of the CDR3 is 13 residues. The ends lost 6 bases at V and 2 bases at J; junction bases unmatched: 3. CDR3 amino acids: CASSQDRAYEQYF. CDR3 coding DNA: TGTGCCAGCAGTCAGGACAGGGCCTACGAGCAGTACTTC.